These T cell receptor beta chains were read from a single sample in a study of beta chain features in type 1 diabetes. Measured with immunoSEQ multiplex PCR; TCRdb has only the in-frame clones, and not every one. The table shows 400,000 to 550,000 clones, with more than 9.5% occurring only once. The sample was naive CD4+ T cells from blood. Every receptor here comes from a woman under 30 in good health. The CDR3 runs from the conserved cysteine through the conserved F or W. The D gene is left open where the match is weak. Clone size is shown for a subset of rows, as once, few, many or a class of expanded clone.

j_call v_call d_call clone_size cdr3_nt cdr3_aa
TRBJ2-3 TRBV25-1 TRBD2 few TGTGCCAGCAGTGCTCTACTAGCGGGGGGGCGCGCAGATACGCAGTATTTT CASSALLAGGRADTQYF
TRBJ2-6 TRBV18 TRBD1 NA TGTGCCAGCTCACCACCGGGACAGGGCTCCGGGGCCAACGTCCTGACTTTC CASSPPGQGSGANVLTF
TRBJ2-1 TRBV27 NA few TGTGCCAGCTCTCCAGGGCTAGCGATCTACAATGAGCAGTTCTTC CASSPGLAIYNEQFF
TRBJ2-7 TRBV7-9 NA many TGTGCCAGCAGCCCCCGGCCGAATGACTACGAGCAGTACTTC CASSPRPNDYEQYF
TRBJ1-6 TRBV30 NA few TGTGCCTGGAGGCAGGGTAGGAATTCACCCCTCCACTTT CAWRQGRNSPLHF
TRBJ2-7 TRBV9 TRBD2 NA TGTGCCAGCAGCGTCGGCAACTTAGCGGGAACGTACGAGCAGTACTTC CASSVGNLAGTYEQYF
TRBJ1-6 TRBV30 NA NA TGTGCCCAGTCGAGGGGTGTTTCACCCCTCCACTTT CAQSRGVSPLHF
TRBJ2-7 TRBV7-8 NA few TGTGCCAGCAGCCCAAGACCGGTCTACGAGCAGTACTTC CASSPRPVYEQYF
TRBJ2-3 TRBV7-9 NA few TGTGCCAGCACCACAGCTGGGGGCCAACATACGCAGTATTTT CASTTAGGQHTQYF
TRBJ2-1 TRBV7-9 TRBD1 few TGTGCCAGCAGCTTAGCAAGGGGGCAGGGCTCCTACAATGAGCAGTTCTTC CASSLARGQGSYNEQFF
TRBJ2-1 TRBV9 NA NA TGTGCCAGCAGCGTTTGGGGGAGCTCCTACAATGAGCAGTTCTTC CASSVWGSSYNEQFF
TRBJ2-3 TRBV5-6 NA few TGTGCCAGCAGCGAAGGACTTAGCACAGATACGCAGTATTTT CASSEGLSTDTQYF
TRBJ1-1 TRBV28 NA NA TGTGCCAGCAGTCTCACAGGTTACACTGAAGCTTTCTTT CASSLTGYTEAFF
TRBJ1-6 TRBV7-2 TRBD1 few TGTGCCAGCACCCCCAGGGACAGGGTTAATTCACCCCTCCACTTT CASTPRDRVNSPLHF
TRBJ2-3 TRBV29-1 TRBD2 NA TGCAGCCTTTGTTGGAGCGGGAGAGGAGATACGCAGTATTTT CSLCWSGRGDTQYF
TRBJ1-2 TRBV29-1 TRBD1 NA TGCAGCGTTGAAGATCGGGGACAGGGCTATGGCTACACCTTC CSVEDRGQGYGYTF
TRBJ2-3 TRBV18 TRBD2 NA TGTGCCAGCTCACCATCGGTAGCGGGGGGTTCGAATACGCAGTATTTT CASSPSVAGGSNTQYF
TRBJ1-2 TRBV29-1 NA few TGCAGCGTTGAAATCTTACAGGGCGTCTATGGCTACACCTTC CSVEILQGVYGYTF
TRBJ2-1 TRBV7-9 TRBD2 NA TGTGCCAGCAGCCAAGGGAGGGTTGGCAATGAGCAGTTCTTC CASSQGRVGNEQFF
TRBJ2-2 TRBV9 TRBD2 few TGTGCCAGCAGCGCCGGACTAGCGGGAGGGAACACCGGGGAGCTGTTTTTT CASSAGLAGGNTGELFF
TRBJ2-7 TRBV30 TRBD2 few TGTGCCTGGAGTGTACTGGGCCCTAGCGGGAGGAAAACCTACGAGCAGTACTTC CAWSVLGPSGRKTYEQYF
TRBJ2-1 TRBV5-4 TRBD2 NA TGTGCCAGCAGCCCCCGCGGGGGGGCCGGCAATGAGCAGTTCTTC CASSPRGGAGNEQFF